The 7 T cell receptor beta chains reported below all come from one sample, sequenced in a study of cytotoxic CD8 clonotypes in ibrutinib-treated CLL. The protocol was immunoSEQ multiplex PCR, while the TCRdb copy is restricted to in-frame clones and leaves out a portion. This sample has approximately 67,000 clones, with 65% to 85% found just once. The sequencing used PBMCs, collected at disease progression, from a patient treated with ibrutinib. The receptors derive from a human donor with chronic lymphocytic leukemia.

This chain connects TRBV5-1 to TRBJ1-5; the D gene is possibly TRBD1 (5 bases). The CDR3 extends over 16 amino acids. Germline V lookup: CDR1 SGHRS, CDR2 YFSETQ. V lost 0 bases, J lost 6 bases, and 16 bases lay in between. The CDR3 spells CASSLAPAGNGQPQHF. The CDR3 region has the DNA TGCGCCAGCAGCTTGGCCCCGGCAGGGAATGGTCAGCCCCAGCATTTT. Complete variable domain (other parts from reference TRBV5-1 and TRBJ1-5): KAGVTQTPRYLIKTRGQQVTLSCSPISGHRSVSWYQQTPGQGLQFLFEYFSETQRNKGNFPGRFSGRQFSNSRSEMNVSTLELGDSALYLCASSLAPAGNGQPQHFGDGTRLSIL.

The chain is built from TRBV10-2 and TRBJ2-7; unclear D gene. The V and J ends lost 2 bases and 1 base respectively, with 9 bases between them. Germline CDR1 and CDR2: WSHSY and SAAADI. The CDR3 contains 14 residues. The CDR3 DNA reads TGCGCCAGCAGTGAGCCTAATCTATCCTACGAGCAGTACTTC. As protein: CASSEPNLSYEQYF.

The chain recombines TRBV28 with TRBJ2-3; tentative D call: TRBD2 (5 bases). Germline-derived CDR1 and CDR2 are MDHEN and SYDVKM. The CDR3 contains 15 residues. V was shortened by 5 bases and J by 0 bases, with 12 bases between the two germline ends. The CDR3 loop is CASSGRDLSTDTQYF. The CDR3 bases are TGTGCCAGCAGTGGCCGGGATCTTAGCACAGATACGCAGTATTTT.

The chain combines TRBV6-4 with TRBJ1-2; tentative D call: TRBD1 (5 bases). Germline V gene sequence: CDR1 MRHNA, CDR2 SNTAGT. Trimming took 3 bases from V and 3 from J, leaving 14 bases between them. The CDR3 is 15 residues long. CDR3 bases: TGTGCCAGCAGTGAGGGACCGACCTGGGACTATGGCTACACCTTC. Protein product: CASSEGPTWDYGYTF.

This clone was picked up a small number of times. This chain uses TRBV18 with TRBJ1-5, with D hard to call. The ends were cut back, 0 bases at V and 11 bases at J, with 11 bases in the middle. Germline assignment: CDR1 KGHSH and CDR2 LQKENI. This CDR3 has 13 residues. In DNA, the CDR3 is TGTGCCAGCTCACCACCAGGGATCGGGTCCCAGCATTTT. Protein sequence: CASSPPGIGSQHF.

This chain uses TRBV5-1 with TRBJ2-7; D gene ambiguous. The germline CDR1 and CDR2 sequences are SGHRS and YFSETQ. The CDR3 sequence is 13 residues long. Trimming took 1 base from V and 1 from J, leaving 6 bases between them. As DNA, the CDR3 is TGCGCCAGCAGCTTGTCCCGATCCTACGAGCAGTACTTC. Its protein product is CASSLSRSYEQYF.

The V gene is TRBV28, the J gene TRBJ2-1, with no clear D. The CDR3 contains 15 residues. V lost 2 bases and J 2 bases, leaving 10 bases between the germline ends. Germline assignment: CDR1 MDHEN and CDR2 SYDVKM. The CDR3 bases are TGTGCCAGCAGTTTAAGAGAGACAACCTACAATGAGCAGTTCTTC. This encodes CASSLRETTYNEQFF.